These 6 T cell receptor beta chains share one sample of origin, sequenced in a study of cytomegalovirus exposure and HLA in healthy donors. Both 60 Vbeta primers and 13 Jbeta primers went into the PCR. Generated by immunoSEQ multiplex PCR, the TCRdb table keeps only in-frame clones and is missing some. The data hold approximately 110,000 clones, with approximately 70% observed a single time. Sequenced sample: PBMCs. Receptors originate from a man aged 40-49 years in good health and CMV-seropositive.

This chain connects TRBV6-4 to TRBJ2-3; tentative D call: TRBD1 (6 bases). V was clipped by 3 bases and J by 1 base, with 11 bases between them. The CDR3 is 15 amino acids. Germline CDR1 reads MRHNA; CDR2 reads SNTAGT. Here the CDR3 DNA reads TGTGCCAGCAGTGAGTCGCCAGGGGGCACAGATACGCAGTATTTT. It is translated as CASSESPGGTDTQYF.

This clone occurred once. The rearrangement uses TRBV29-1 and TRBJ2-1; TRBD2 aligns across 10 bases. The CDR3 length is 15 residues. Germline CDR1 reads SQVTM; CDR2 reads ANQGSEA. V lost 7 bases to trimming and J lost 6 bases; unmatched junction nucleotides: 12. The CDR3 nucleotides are TGCAGCGAGGGAGCAGCGGGAGGGAGGAGCAATGAGCAGTTCTTC. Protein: CSEGAAGGRSNEQFF.

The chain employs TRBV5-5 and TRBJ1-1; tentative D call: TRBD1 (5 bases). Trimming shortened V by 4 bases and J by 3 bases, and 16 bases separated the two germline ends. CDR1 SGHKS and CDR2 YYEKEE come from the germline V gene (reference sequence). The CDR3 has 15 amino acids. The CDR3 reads CASSGGGGLDTEAFF. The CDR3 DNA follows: TGTGCCAGCAGCGGTGGGGGGGGACTTGACACTGAAGCTTTCTTT.

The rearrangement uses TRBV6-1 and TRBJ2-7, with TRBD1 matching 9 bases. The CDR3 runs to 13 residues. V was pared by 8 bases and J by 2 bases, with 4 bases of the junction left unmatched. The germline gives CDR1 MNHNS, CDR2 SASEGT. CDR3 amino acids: CASGDRVTYEQYF. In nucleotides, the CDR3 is TGTGCCAGCGGGGACAGGGTGACCTACGAGCAGTACTTC.

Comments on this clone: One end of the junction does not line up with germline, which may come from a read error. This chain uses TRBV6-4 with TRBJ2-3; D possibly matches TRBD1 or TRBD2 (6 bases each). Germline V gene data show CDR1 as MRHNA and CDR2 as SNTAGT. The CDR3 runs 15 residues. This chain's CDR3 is CASSHSGEAADTQYF. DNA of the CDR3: TGTGCCAGCAGTCACTCAGGGGAGGCAGCAGATACGCAGTATTTT.

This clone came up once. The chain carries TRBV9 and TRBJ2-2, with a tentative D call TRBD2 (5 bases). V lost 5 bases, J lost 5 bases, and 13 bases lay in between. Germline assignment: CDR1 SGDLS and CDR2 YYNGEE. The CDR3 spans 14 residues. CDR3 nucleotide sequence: TGTGCCAGCAGTTTAGAGCCGGGGACCGGGGAGCTGTTTTTT. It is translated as CASSLEPGTGELFF.